Shown below are 19 T cell receptor beta chains from a single sample sequenced in a study of T cell responses to AZD1222 COVID-19 vaccine. TCRdb's table, derived via immunoSEQ multiplex PCR, lists solely in-frame clones and lacks some. This table has about 150,000 clones, 75% to 95% appearing once. The sequenced sample was peripheral blood, obtained on day 0 of MenACWY control vaccination. All receptors derive from an adult in good health.

The rearrangement joins TRBV5-6 to TRBJ2-2, with D maybe TRBD1 (5 bases). This CDR3 region has 15 residues. The V gene's germline CDR1 is SGHDT and CDR2 YYEEEE. V lost 4 bases, J lost 3 bases, and 13 bases lay in between. CDR3 sequence: CASSPGRRDTGELFF. CDR3 DNA sequence: TGTGCCAGCAGCCCAGGGCGAAGGGACACCGGGGAGCTGTTTTTT.

The gene calls are TRBV5-1 and TRBJ2-3; 9 bases are a match to TRBD2. Trimming removed 4 bases from V and 2 bases from J; junction bases left unmatched: 8. Germline CDR1 SGHRS, CDR2 YFSETQ. The CDR3 is 16 amino acids. CDR3 amino acids: CASSGVGGGATDTQYF. As DNA, the CDR3 is TGCGCCAGCAGCGGCGTAGGCGGGGGGGCCACAGATACGCAGTATTTT. Supplemented by reference TRBV5-1 and TRBJ2-3, the full variable domain reads KAGVTQTPRYLIKTRGQQVTLSCSPISGHRSVSWYQQTPGQGLQFLFEYFSETQRNKGNFPGRFSGRQFSNSRSEMNVSTLELGDSALYLCASSGVGGGATDTQYFGPGTRLTVL.

The V and J genes are TRBV6-5 and TRBJ1-1; D is perhaps TRBD1 (5 bases). In germline, CDR1 is MNHEY, CDR2 SVGAGI. This CDR3 is 15 amino acids long. V lost 7 bases and J lost 5, with 20 bases in between. CDR3 DNA: TGTGCCAGCAAATTTGCGGGGGAGCGAGGAACTGAAGCTTTCTTT. This gives the protein CASKFAGERGTEAFF.

The genes are TRBV5-1 and TRBJ2-3, with D possibly TRBD1 on 6 matching bases. Trimming took 0 bases from V and 4 from J, leaving 12 bases between them. The germline V gene has CDR1 SGHRS and CDR2 YFSETQ. This CDR3 region has 15 residues. CDR3 residues: CASSLDRVLSDTQYF. CDR3 DNA: TGCGCCAGCAGCTTGGACAGGGTATTGTCAGATACGCAGTATTTT.

J is TRBJ2-5 and V is TRBV11-3; D is uncertain. The CDR3 covers 14 residues. V lost 4 bases and J 3 bases, leaving 12 bases between the germline ends. CDR1 and CDR2 from the germline V gene are SGHNT and YENEEA. The CDR3 here is CASSSPGGEETQYF. The DNA of the CDR3 is TGTGCCAGCAGCTCCCCCGGCGGAGAAGAGACCCAGTACTTC.

This sequence joins TRBV24-1 and TRBJ2-3; possibly TRBD2 for D (7 bases). Trimming pared 2 bases from V and 9 bases from J, leaving 11 bases between. The CDR3 covers 13 residues. The V gene's germline CDR1 is KGHDR and CDR2 SFDVKD. In DNA, the CDR3 is TGTGCCACCAGTGATTACGGCGGGGGCACGCAGTATTTT. Translating it yields CATSDYGGGTQYF.

The chain recombines TRBV7-9 with TRBJ1-5, with 8 bases aligning to TRBD1. The CDR3 spans 15 residues. The germline CDR1 and CDR2 sequences are SEHNR and FQNEAQ (reference sequence). V dropped 3 bases and J dropped 4; count of bases not matched to a gene: 5. CDR3 DNA: TGTGCCAGCAGCTTCGGGACAGGAATTAATCAGCCCCAGCATTTT. This codes for CASSFGTGINQPQHF.

This clone was observed a few times. This rearrangement joins TRBV10-1 to TRBJ2-7; 10 positions agree with TRBD2. The germline gives CDR1 WNHNN, CDR2 SYGVQD (reference sequence). CDR3 length equals 15 residues. Trimming at V came to 5 bases and at J to 2 bases, leaving 6 bases not matched to a gene. The CDR3 is CASSRSSGRAYEQYF. The CDR3 DNA is TGCGCCAGCAGTAGGTCTAGCGGGAGAGCCTACGAGCAGTACTTC.

The CDR3 region has the DNA TGCGCCAGCAGCTTACCCCAGGGCTACGAGCAGTACTTC. Protein: CASSLPQGYEQYF. This chain joins TRBV5-1 and TRBJ2-7, with a tentative D call TRBD1 (5 bases). The CDR3 totals 13 residues. V lost 2 bases and J lost 3, with 9 bases in between. Germline lookup yields CDR1 SGHRS and CDR2 YFSETQ.

The chain uses TRBV15 and TRBJ1-1, with TRBD1 matching 7 bases. This CDR3 has 14 amino acids. V was pared by 5 bases and J by 1 base, with 4 bases of the junction left unmatched. Germline V lookup: CDR1 LNHNV, CDR2 YYDKDF (reference sequence). This CDR3 is CATSQRTGNTEAFF. The CDR3 nucleotides read TGTGCCACCAGCCAAAGGACAGGGAACACTGAAGCTTTCTTT.

The V call is TRBV29-1, the J call TRBJ2-7; D uncertain. The V gene lost 4 bases and the J gene lost 2 bases, with 3 bases spanning the gap. Germline lookup yields CDR1 SQVTM and CDR2 ANQGSEA. This CDR3 spans 10 amino acids. CDR3 sequence: CSVATYEQYF. CDR3 nucleotides: TGCAGCGTTGCAACCTACGAGCAGTACTTC.

A remark on this clone: The sample contains more than one DNA sequence encoding this CDR3. This chain joins TRBV9 and TRBJ2-3; D may be TRBD2 (5 bases). The CDR3 sequence is 16 residues long. Germline loops: CDR1 SGDLS, CDR2 YYNGEE. Trimming stripped 1 base from V and 2 bases from J, with 14 bases between. The CDR3, as DNA: TGTGCCAGCAGCGTACTTGTCGGGGTGGACACAGATACGCAGTATTTT. Its protein product is CASSVLVGVDTDTQYF. The variable domain in full, with the rest retrieved from reference TRBV9 and TRBJ2-3, is DSGVTQTPKHLITATGQRVTLRCSPRSGDLSVYWYQQSLDQGLQFLIQYYNGEERAKGNILERFSAQQFPDLHSELNLSSLELGDSALYFCASSVLVGVDTDTQYFGPGTRLTVL.

DNA of the CDR3: TGCGCCAGCAGTGAGTGGGACAGGGGTTATGAGCAGTTCTTC. It specifies CASSEWDRGYEQFF. The chain is built from TRBV10-2 and TRBJ2-1; 10 bases match TRBD1. The V segment lost 1 base and the J segment 8 bases; nucleotides outside the gene matches: 2. This CDR3 has 14 residues. Per the germline V gene, CDR1 is WSHSY and CDR2 is SAAADI.

The chain employs TRBV5-4 and TRBJ1-2, with TRBD1 as a possible D gene (5 bases). The V gene lost 0 bases and the J gene lost 7 bases, with 19 bases spanning the gap. The CDR3 has 16 residues. CDR1 is SGHNT and CDR2 is YYREEE in the germline V gene (reference sequence). The CDR3 protein is CASSLEVTGYEGGYTF. CDR3 bases: TGTGCCAGCAGCTTGGAAGTTACAGGCTATGAAGGTGGCTACACCTTC.

The chain combines TRBV5-1 with TRBJ2-1; D is undetermined. CDR1 SGHRS and CDR2 YFSETQ come from the germline V gene. The CDR3 is made up of 15 amino acids. V lost 0 bases and J lost 0, with 7 bases in between. CDR3 DNA: TGCGCCAGCAGCTTGGACTTGATCTCCTACAATGAGCAGTTCTTC. Encoded protein: CASSLDLISYNEQFF.

The chain couples TRBV5-4 to TRBJ1-5; tentative D call: TRBD1 (5 bases). Germline V gene data show CDR1 as SGHNT and CDR2 as YYREEE (reference sequence). With 2 bases removed from V and 4 bases from J, the gap between germline ends came to 13 bases. This CDR3 has 15 residues. DNA for the CDR3: TGTGCCAGCAGCTTCGGGAGGGGCCTGAATCAGCCCCAGCATTTT. It encodes CASSFGRGLNQPQHF.

The chain joins TRBV5-4 to TRBJ1-1; D is undetermined. The germline gives CDR1 SGHNT, CDR2 YYREEE (reference sequence). The germline V and J ends were trimmed by 2 bases and 5 bases, with 10 bases remaining between them. The length of the CDR3 is 13 residues. CDR3 bases: TGTGCCAGCAGCTTCAGAACTCAGACTGAAGCTTTCTTT. Translation: CASSFRTQTEAFF.

The V call is TRBV5-1, the J call TRBJ2-4; no clear D gene. Trimming shortened V by 3 bases and J by 5 bases, and 3 bases separated the two germline ends. CDR3 length: 11 residues. Germline CDR1 and CDR2: SGHRS and YFSETQ. The chain's CDR3 is CASSYENIQYF. The CDR3 coding sequence is TGCGCCAGCAGCTACGAAAACATTCAGTACTTC.

This clone was seen a few times. V usage is TRBV2 and J usage is TRBJ1-2, with D possibly being TRBD1 (5 bases). The V gene lost 6 bases and the J gene lost 7 bases, with 21 bases spanning the gap. The CDR3 spans 15 residues. Germline CDR1 SNHLY, CDR2 FYNNEI. The CDR3: CASRDAPGERPGYTF. CDR3 bases: TGTGCCAGCAGGGACGCGCCGGGGGAGCGGCCTGGCTACACCTTC.